The following is a T cell receptor beta chain sequence with its context. These data originate in a study of CD8 T cells in Susac syndrome. This CDR3 has 14 residues. The V gene's germline CDR1 is SGHVS and CDR2 FNYEAQ. The V end was cut by 0 bases, the J end by 1 base, with 6 bases between. A quantity of about 0.5 to 1 ug RNA underwent reverse transcription using random hexamers. TCR beta CDR3 was amplified by immunoSEQ covering 54 Vbeta and 13 Jbeta. One entry per CDR3 protein, called by TCRdb with MiXCR from the immunoSEQ multiplex PCR reads. The sample has roughly 44,000 distinct CDR3 sequences, 93% seen once. CD8+ and CD4+ blood T cells underwent TCR beta sequencing. Healthy donors constituted the controls, which were matched for age and sex. Purification of the CD8+ and CD4+ T cells relied on negative isolation, and TEMRA cells underwent FACS enrichment.

The sequenced sample consisted of CD8+ T cells from PBMCs. This TCR came from a human donor in good health. The chain uses TRBV7-6 and TRBJ2-5, with D maybe TRBD2 (6 bases). This CDR3 is CASSLAGGQETQYF. For the CDR3, the DNA is TGTGCCAGCAGCTTAGCGGGAGGCCAAGAGACCCAGTACTTC.